This T cell receptor beta chain was profiled in a study of blood T cells in healthy people across ages. Total RNA, at least 6 micrograms per sample, came from PBMCs. The length of the CDR3 is 17 residues. Germline assignment: CDR1 MNHEY and CDR2 SVGAGI. With 0 bases clipped from V and 6 bases from J, the junction kept 5 bases outside the gene matches. Points from the study as a whole: Naive T cell percentage strongly correlated with TCR beta diversity.

Points on this clonotype: Its antigen is undetermined.

A second PCR, run for about 6 to 12 cycles, used a sample-barcoded 5' primer plus a J-beta primer mix. Each cDNA molecule carried a tag from a template-switch adaptor that contained 12 random nucleotides. TCRdb processed the 5' RACE reads anew with MiXCR; each CDR3 protein has one entry. The table shows fewer than 900,000 distinct CDR3 sequences, with about 42% occurring only once. The sample taken for sequencing was blood. The rearrangement joins TRBV6-5 to TRBJ2-1; 13 bases are shared with TRBD2. This clonotype was obtained from a woman aged 60-75 years in good health. This chain's CDR3 is CASSYSHTSGGANEQFF. The CDR3, as DNA: TGTGCCAGCAGTTACTCCCATACTAGCGGGGGGGCCAATGAGCAGTTCTTC.